This TCR beta chain emerged from a study of T cell responses to AZD1222 COVID-19 vaccine. Comment on this clone: The antigen is unknown.

The germline V gene has CDR1 SGDLS and CDR2 YYNGEE. V lost 0 bases, J lost 0 bases, and 10 bases lay in between. This CDR3 comprises 16 residues. Study results and limitations: CD4 TCRs associated with vaccination spanned spike, dominating at 160-218 and 743-854. Only a handful of AZD1222 recipients, roughly six in all, had baseline seropositivity.

Measured with immunoSEQ multiplex PCR; TCRdb has only the in-frame clones, and not every one. Altogether over 95,000 clones are present, 90% to 95% being singletons, with the ten largest covering over 3.5%. The rearrangement uses TRBV9 and TRBJ1-3; no reliable D call. Sequencing was performed on peripheral blood, taken on day 0 of AZD1222 vaccination. The clonotype was recovered from an adult in good health. This CDR3 reads CASSVGGGYSGNTIYF. The CDR3, as DNA: TGTGCCAGCAGCGTAGGAGGCGGATACTCTGGAAACACCATATATTTT.